This T cell receptor (beta chain) was profiled in a study of post-analysis software for immune sequencing data. Findings and caveats of the study: Among multiple sclerosis patients, normalized Chao1 diversity was significantly below that of controls. Patients used several TRBV segments, including TRBV5-6, TRBV5-1 and TRBV20-1, more often than controls.

With regard to this clonotype: Its antigen is unknown.

Unique molecular identifiers had been added to the TCR beta cDNA libraries. One entry per CDR3 protein, called by TCRdb with MiXCR from the PCR reads. The sample has some 450,000 distinct CDR3 sequences, under 55% seen once. Germline assignment: CDR1 MNHEY and CDR2 SMNVEV (reference sequence). CDR3 length equals 16 residues. The TCR comes from a girl aged 10 to 17 with multiple sclerosis. This chain uses TRBV27 with TRBJ2-5; 9 positions agree with TRBD2. The end of the DNA aligns better with TRBJ2-7, so the J call may be wrong. Input material: blood. This CDR3 reads CASSLSGGSGAYEQYF. DNA of the CDR3: TGTGCCAGCAGTCTAAGCGGGGGGAGCGGTGCCTACGAGCAGTACTTC.